A selection of T cell receptor beta chains follows, all from one sample in a study of OX40 agonist ivuxolimab in advanced cancers. Libraries were prepared by immunoSEQ multiplex PCR; TCRdb keeps only in-frame clonotypes and omits some of them. The sample contains about 57,000 clones, around 86% of which appear only once. The source material was CD4+ or CD8+ T cells sorted from blood, sampled in a trial of the OX40 agonist ivuxolimab. The receptors shown here come from an adult with an advanced solid tumor such as melanoma, head and neck, liver or kidney cancer. The CDR3 runs from the conserved cysteine through the conserved F or W. The order of the fields is V gene, D gene, clone size, CDR3 protein. D genes are given only for firm matches. Size is stated for part of the rows, as once, few or many counts, or as a class when the clone is expanded.

V: TRBV28; D: TRBD1; size: NA; CDR3: CASSSQDRGHVSQPQHF
V: TRBV11-2; D: NA; size: NA; CDR3: CASSAIRGHTEAFF
V: TRBV15; D: NA; size: NA; CDR3: CATSRELGGELFF
V: TRBV19; D: NA; size: NA; CDR3: CASSISRQENDYGYTF
V: TRBV2; D: NA; size: NA; CDR3: CASSETWGKYEQYF
V: TRBV10-3; D: NA; size: NA; CDR3: CAIWSGGAGYGYTF
V: TRBV9; D: NA; size: NA; CDR3: CASSVAWGSTDTQYF
V: TRBV28; D: TRBD2; size: NA; CDR3: CASISGLDFSYEQYF
V: TRBV19; D: TRBD1; size: NA; CDR3: CASSLDPGGFNEKLFF
V: TRBV5-4; D: TRBD2; size: NA; CDR3: CASSLGASGGTDTQYF
V: TRBV6-5; D: NA; size: NA; CDR3: CASSYEEHKPQHF
V: TRBV7-9; D: NA; size: NA; CDR3: CASSLGGPGSRYF
V: TRBV2; D: NA; size: NA; CDR3: CASSERDRDYGYTF
V: TRBV15; D: NA; size: medium-sized; CDR3: CATTPRANQPQHF
V: TRBV18; D: NA; size: NA; CDR3: CASSPQGNTEAFF
V: TRBV7-3; D: NA; size: NA; CDR3: CASSPSAEREQYF
V: TRBV30; D: TRBD1; size: NA; CDR3: CAWSVAGTANSNQPQHF
V: TRBV5-4; D: TRBD2; size: once; CDR3: CASSLGVPGGPTQYF
V: TRBV29-1; D: TRBD2; size: NA; CDR3: CSVVFGTSGGSEQFF
V: TRBV5-1; D: NA; size: NA; CDR3: CASSLSGPAGLMNTEAFF
V: TRBV9; D: TRBD2; size: NA; CDR3: CASSVLPGLADTDTQYF
V: TRBV6-5; D: NA; size: once; CDR3: CASRTTGSYEQYF
V: TRBV19; D: NA; size: NA; CDR3: CASSIQGVNTEAFF
V: TRBV2; D: TRBD2; size: NA; CDR3: CASLLAGGYNEQFF